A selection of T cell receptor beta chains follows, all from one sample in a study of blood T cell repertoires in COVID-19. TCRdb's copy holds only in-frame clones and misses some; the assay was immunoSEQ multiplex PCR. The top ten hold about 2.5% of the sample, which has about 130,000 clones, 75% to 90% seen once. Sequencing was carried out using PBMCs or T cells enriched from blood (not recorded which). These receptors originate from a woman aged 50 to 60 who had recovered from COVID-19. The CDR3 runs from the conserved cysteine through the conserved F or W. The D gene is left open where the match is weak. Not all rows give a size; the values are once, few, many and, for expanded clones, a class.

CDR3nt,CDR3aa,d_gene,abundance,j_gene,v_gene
TGTGCCAGCAGTGAATTCTGGAGCGGCGTCACTGAAGCTTTCTTT,CASSEFWSGVTEAFF,-,-,TRBJ1-1,TRBV6-1
TGCAGCTCCAAGACAGAGGGCTACACCTTC,CSSKTEGYTF,-,-,TRBJ1-2,TRBV20-1
TGTGCCACCAGTGACCCTACTAGTACCGGCACAGATACGCAGTATTTT,CATSDPTSTGTDTQYF,-,-,TRBJ2-3,TRBV24-1
TGTGCCAGCAGCGTCGGACAGGGGGTACTCATGAACACTGAAGCTTTCTTT,CASSVGQGVLMNTEAFF,TRBD1,-,TRBJ1-1,TRBV9
TGTGCCACGGTCCCGGGACAGGGAACCTACGAGCAGTACTTC,CATVPGQGTYEQYF,TRBD1,-,TRBJ2-7,TRBV19
TGTGCCAGCTCACAGGCCTCCGGGACTGGCACCTACGAGCAGTACTTC,CASSQASGTGTYEQYF,-,-,TRBJ2-7,TRBV18
TGCGCCAGCCAAGAGATTACAGGGAACACTGAAGCTTTCTTT,CASQEITGNTEAFF,-,-,TRBJ1-1,TRBV5-1
TGTGCCAGCAGCCAAGATCGACGCGGCCCGACCCCGGGTAATTCACCCCTCCACTTT,CASSQDRRGPTPGNSPLHF,-,-,TRBJ1-6,TRBV3-1/TRBV3-2
TGTGCCAGCTCACCACCTATTAGTTCTGCCAACGAGCAGTACTTC,CASSPPISSANEQYF,-,-,TRBJ2-7,TRBV18
TGTGCCAGCAATCCGATAAGTGTGGCGGGGGACACAGATACGCAGTATTTT,CASNPISVAGDTDTQYF,TRBD2,-,TRBJ2-3,TRBV5-5
TGTGCCAGCAGCTCTAACTGGGCAGGGGGCGAAGGCTACACCTTC,CASSSNWAGGEGYTF,TRBD1,-,TRBJ1-2,TRBV5-4
TGTGCCAGCAGTTTCGGGGACAGGAGGGGTAACACCATATATTTT,CASSFGDRRGNTIYF,TRBD1,-,TRBJ1-3,TRBV6-5
TGTGCCAGCAGTGAAGCGACAGGGCACTTTAACTATGGCTACACCTTC,CASSEATGHFNYGYTF,TRBD1,-,TRBJ1-2,TRBV6-1
TGTGCCAGTATTCCTAGCGGGGGGTTAGGCACAGATACGCAGTATTTT,CASIPSGGLGTDTQYF,TRBD2,once,TRBJ2-3,TRBV19
TGTGCCAGCAGCTTAGATCGCTGGGTAACTACCGGTGAGCAGTTCTTC,CASSLDRWVTTGEQFF,-,-,TRBJ2-1,TRBV11-2
TGTGCCACCAGTGATCGGCAGGGAAGCTACACCTTC,CATSDRQGSYTF,-,few,TRBJ1-2,TRBV24-1
TGTGCCAGTAGACAAGGGACAGGGGGCTACGAGCAGTACTTC,CASRQGTGGYEQYF,TRBD1,-,TRBJ2-7,TRBV19
TGCAGTGCTAGTGGGCGGGACAGAAAGAATCAGCCCCAGCATTTT,CSASGRDRKNQPQHF,TRBD1,-,TRBJ1-5,TRBV20-1
TGCGCCAGCAGCCAAGACGCCGGAGATACGCAGTATTTT,CASSQDAGDTQYF,-,-,TRBJ2-3,TRBV4-3
TGTGCCAGCAGTTTAAGAGCGGGGGGACTCGTGTACGAGCAGTACTTC,CASSLRAGGLVYEQYF,TRBD2,-,TRBJ2-7,TRBV27
TGTGCCAGCATGACAGGGAGAACTGAAGCTTTCTTT,CASMTGRTEAFF,TRBD1,-,TRBJ1-1,TRBV27
TGTGCCAGCAGCTTAGGAACCAGGAGACTACGTTTGGGGGAGCTGTTTTTT,CASSLGTRRLRLGELFF,-,-,TRBJ2-2,TRBV7-2
TGTGCCAGTAGCCAACTAGCCCAAGAGACCCAGTACTTC,CASSQLAQETQYF,-,-,TRBJ2-5,TRBV19
TGCGCCAGCAGCCAAAGACAGGGGGCAGAGGAAAACACCATATATTTT,CASSQRQGAEENTIYF,TRBD1,few,TRBJ1-3,TRBV4-1
TGTGCCAGCAGCGCGGACTGGATCAATTCACCCCTCCACTTT,CASSADWINSPLHF,-,-,TRBJ1-6,TRBV6-5
TGTGCCACCAGTGATCCACGACAGGGGACCTACGAGCAGTACTTC,CATSDPRQGTYEQYF,TRBD1,-,TRBJ2-7,TRBV24-1
TGTGCCAGCAGCCCCGGGGGGACAGGGAGTGAAAAACTGTTTTTT,CASSPGGTGSEKLFF,TRBD1,-,TRBJ1-4,TRBV2
TGTGCCAGCAGTGAAGCGGAGGGACAGGGGAAGAAGACCGGGGAGCTGTTTTTT,CASSEAEGQGKKTGELFF,TRBD1,-,TRBJ2-2,TRBV2
TGCGCCAGCAGCTTGGAGGGACTAGCGGGCCCCACTCGCACAGATACGCAGTATTTT,CASSLEGLAGPTRTDTQYF,TRBD2,-,TRBJ2-3,TRBV5-1
TGTGCCAGCAGCCCCCGTTCCTACGAGCAGTACTTC,CASSPRSYEQYF,-,-,TRBJ2-7,TRBV3-1/TRBV3-2
TGTGCCAGCAGAGGATACGGGGGGGCGGGTAATGAGCAGTTCTTC,CASRGYGGAGNEQFF,TRBD2,-,TRBJ2-1,TRBV11-3
TGCGCCAGCAGCTGGGGACAGTTCCAAGAGACCCAGTACTTC,CASSWGQFQETQYF,TRBD1,-,TRBJ2-5,TRBV5-1